A selection of T cell receptor beta chains follows, all from one sample in a study of blood T cell repertoires in COVID-19. Sequencing used immunoSEQ multiplex PCR; TCRdb keeps in-frame clones, though not all of them. The profile shows 300,000 to 400,000 clones, approximately 85% of them singletons. Specimen: peripheral blood. The receptor source for this set is a human donor in a cohort sampled during active COVID-19. CDR3s leave out the opening cysteine and the closing phenylalanine or tryptophan.

j_call	v_call	cdr3_aa
TRBJ2-7	TRBV6-6	ASTPKLSYEQY
TRBJ2-7	TRBV25-1	ASSDISYEQY
TRBJ1-6	TRBV15	ATSRDGRENSPLH
TRBJ2-2	TRBV24-1	ATSDLPRDRSNTGELF
TRBJ1-4	TRBV5-6	ASSQQGATNEKLF
TRBJ2-3	TRBV18	ASSQPGHSTDTQY
TRBJ2-7	TRBV6-5	ASSTGTGQYEQY
TRBJ1-1	TRBV5-1	ASSLETEDEAF
TRBJ1-1	TRBV19	ASSTADRVGEAF
TRBJ1-5	TRBV19	ASSIGSRTGQPQH
TRBJ1-6	TRBV5-6	ASSFLGTVNSPLH
TRBJ2-7	TRBV5-1	ASSLVMAERNEQY
TRBJ2-1	TRBV5-4	ASSLSIGTSRLAYNEQF
TRBJ1-5	TRBV5-6	ASSSGTGDWRNQPQH
TRBJ1-2	TRBV11-2	ASRNREAGYT
TRBJ2-7	TRBV27	ASWAPETYEQY
TRBJ1-1	TRBV12-3/TRBV12-4	ASSLMAGEAF
TRBJ1-1	TRBV2	ASMISRGNTEAF
TRBJ2-4	TRBV6-5	ASKPDRVVKNIQY
TRBJ2-3	TRBV6-5	ASGSYGATDTQY
TRBJ1-6	TRBV30	AWTEGRHQISPLH
TRBJ2-7	TRBV24-1	ATSDPTQGTYEQY
TRBJ2-2	TRBV6-5	ASSYSQTGELF
TRBJ2-1	TRBV27	ASSLRGGAYNEQF
TRBJ2-7	TRBV5-1	ASRSDGGYEQY
TRBJ2-5	TRBV30	AWSFTRTSGLQETQY
TRBJ2-1	TRBV5-5	ASSYINRLNNEQF
TRBJ1-1	TRBV6-5	ASSYSGTGITEAF
TRBJ1-1	TRBV7-9	ASSSEDTLNTEAF
TRBJ2-4	TRBV19	ASSIGRDKPSKNIQY
TRBJ1-5	TRBV27	ASSLSGGRNQPQH
TRBJ1-5	TRBV27	ASSEGGVDREPQH
TRBJ1-3	TRBV4-2	ASSQAQGNTIY
TRBJ1-6	TRBV6-5	ASRFLDRGNSPLH
TRBJ1-1	TRBV5-4	ASSFDTFPEAF
TRBJ1-5	TRBV19	ASRSITGLNQPQH
TRBJ1-1	TRBV18	ASSAGSMNTEAF
TRBJ2-1	TRBV11-2	ASSLGAGGLNEQF
TRBJ2-3	TRBV3-1/TRBV3-2	ASRASGVTDTQY
TRBJ2-2	TRBV10-3	ASFLGALDTGELF
TRBJ1-3	TRBV9	ASSVDSSGNTIY
TRBJ2-7	TRBV3-1/TRBV3-2	ASSHPSTVYEQY
TRBJ2-7	TRBV10-3	AIRRVGGAGSYEQY
TRBJ2-2	TRBV9	ASTTASGGRTGELF
TRBJ2-3	TRBV4-1	ASSPQPQGLSLNTQY
TRBJ1-2	TRBV2	ASIKLDRDGYGYT
TRBJ1-1	TRBV12-3/TRBV12-4	ASSFQGNTEAF
TRBJ1-5	TRBV6-5	ASSDSFLGGQPQH
TRBJ2-4	TRBV12-5	ASDPCLLEGQY
TRBJ2-3	TRBV6-2/TRBV6-3	ASSHLSLYTQY
TRBJ1-4	TRBV28	ASSSQVPQGKLF
TRBJ2-1	TRBV9	ASSERTGLYNEQF
TRBJ1-5	TRBV30	AWSPRDRGSNQPQH
TRBJ1-2	TRBV7-9	ASSEIRGDSGGGYT
TRBJ2-3	TRBV2	ASSETGLAGPTDTQY
TRBJ2-6	TRBV6-1	ASGDRVSGANVLT
TRBJ1-1	TRBV19	ASYKGTAGSTEAF